This is a list of T cell receptor beta chains from one sample in a study of neurological immune-mediated disorders. TCRdb re-called the 5' RACE reads with MiXCR, one entry per CDR3 protein. The sample shows over 65,000 distinct CDR3 sequences, approximately 2.4% of them seen only once. Sequenced sample: PBMCs. All receptors come from a woman aged 25 to 45 with multiple sclerosis. The CDR3 runs from the conserved cysteine through the conserved F or W. A D gene is named only where the DNA matches it firmly. Clone size is shown for a subset of rows, as once, few, many or a class of expanded clone.

>NA|TRBJ1-2|TRBV6-5|many
TGTGCCAGCAGTTATGGGAGGGACGGCTATGGCTACACCTTC
CASSYGRDGYGYTF
>NA|TRBJ2-7|TRBV20-1|many
TGCAGTGCGTTCAAGCACGGAACCTACGAGCAGTACTTC
CSAFKHGTYEQYF
>TRBD2|TRBJ2-1|TRBV6-2/TRBV6-3|many
TGTGCCAGCAGCGACCTTAGCGGGGAATACAATGAGCAGTTCTTC
CASSDLSGEYNEQFF
>NA|TRBJ2-1|TRBV7-2|many
TGTGCCAGCAGCTTAGTTAGGACCAATGAGCAGTTCTTC
CASSLVRTNEQFF
>TRBD2|TRBJ2-1|TRBV12-3/TRBV12-4|many
TGTGCCAGCAGTTTAGGTCGCGGGAGTCCTACCGATGAGCAGTTCTTC
CASSLGRGSPTDEQFF
>NA|TRBJ1-2|TRBV14|NA
TGTGCCAGCAGCCAAGAGGAACGACTCCCCTATGGCTACACCTTC
CASSQEERLPYGYTF
>TRBD2|TRBJ2-3|TRBV7-9|many
TGTGCCAGCAGCTCCCTAGCGGGAGGGGCAGATACGCAGTATTTT
CASSSLAGGADTQYF
>TRBD1|TRBJ2-7|TRBV13|many
TGTGCCAGCAGCCATGGACAGGGCAGTTTGATGGAGCAGTACTTC
CASSHGQGSLMEQYF
>NA|TRBJ2-1|TRBV5-1|many
TGCGCCAGCAGCTTATTAGTCTTCTACAATGAGCAGTTCTTC
CASSLLVFYNEQFF
>NA|TRBJ2-3|TRBV7-2|many
TGTGCCAGCAGCATGGGGGCTGTGGCCAGCACAGATACGCAGTATTTT
CASSMGAVASTDTQYF
>TRBD2|TRBJ2-3|TRBV7-2|many
TGTGCCAGCAGCTACAGAGCGGGATCTAGCACAGATACGCAGTATTTT
CASSYRAGSSTDTQYF
>NA|TRBJ2-7|TRBV20-1|many
TGCAGTGCTAGAGAGGATCGGGGCACCTACGAGCAGTACTTC
CSAREDRGTYEQYF
>NA|TRBJ1-1|TRBV5-1|many
TGCGCCAGCAGACCTCAGGGGTTGAACACTGAAGCTTTCTTT
CASRPQGLNTEAFF
>TRBD2|TRBJ2-2|TRBV20-1|many
TGCAGTGCTAGAGATTCTCTAGCGGGAGGAGAAACCGGGGAGCTGTTTTTT
CSARDSLAGGETGELFF
>TRBD2|TRBJ2-1|TRBV15|many
TGTGCCACCAGCAGCCGAAGGACTAGCGGGATCGATGAGCAGTTCTTC
CATSSRRTSGIDEQFF
>NA|TRBJ2-2|TRBV12-3/TRBV12-4|NA
TGTGCCAGCAGTTTAGGGGGACCAACCATGAACACCGGGGAGCTGTTTTTT
CASSLGGPTMNTGELFF
>TRBD2|TRBJ2-5|TRBV24-1|many
TGTGCCACCAGTGATTACAGCGGGACAGAGACCCAGTACTTC
CATSDYSGTETQYF
>NA|TRBJ2-1|TRBV6-2/TRBV6-3|many
TGTGCCAGCAGTTGGGGGCAAAACTACAATGAGCAGTTCTTC
CASSWGQNYNEQFF
>TRBD1|TRBJ2-3|TRBV20-1|many
TGCAGTGCCGAGGGCAGGGGGAACACAGATACGCAGTATTTT
CSAEGRGNTDTQYF
>NA|TRBJ2-7|TRBV9|many
TGTGCCAGCAGCGTATCCGCCGGGGTTGACTCCTACGAGCAGTACTTC
CASSVSAGVDSYEQYF
>TRBD1|TRBJ2-7|TRBV7-7|many
TGTGCCAGCAGCATAACCGGGACAGGGATAGGATCCGAGCAGTACTTC
CASSITGTGIGSEQYF
>NA|TRBJ2-7|TRBV20-1|many
TGCAGTGCTTCAGTACTAGGGCCCTACGAGCAGTACTTC
CSASVLGPYEQYF
>TRBD1|TRBJ1-1|TRBV5-5|NA
TGTGCCAGCAGCTGGGCAGGGGGGCTGAACACTGAAGCTTTCTTT
CASSWAGGLNTEAFF
>TRBD1|TRBJ1-1|TRBV7-9|many
TGTGCCAGCAAACAGACAGGGGACACTGAAGCTTTCTTT
CASKQTGDTEAFF
>TRBD2|TRBJ2-3|TRBV20-1|many
TGCAGTGCTAGAGTTTGGCAAGCGGGAGTGAAAGATACGCAGTATTTT
CSARVWQAGVKDTQYF
>NA|TRBJ1-2|TRBV7-9|many
TGTGCCAGCAGCTTGGGGACGAGAAAGGGCTACACCTTC
CASSLGTRKGYTF
>NA|TRBJ1-5|TRBV19|many
TGTGCCAGTAGACCCGACAGACCCGTGGGGGGCAATCAGCCCCAGCATTTT
CASRPDRPVGGNQPQHF
>TRBD2|TRBJ2-1|TRBV7-2|many
TGTGCCAGCAGCTTGTTGTCTGGGACTAGCGGGAGAGGCAATGAGCAGTTCTTC
CASSLLSGTSGRGNEQFF
>TRBD1|TRBJ2-4|TRBV27|many
TGTGCCAGCAGCCCCGGGACAGCCCTAGCCAAAAACATTCAGTACTTC
CASSPGTALAKNIQYF
>NA|TRBJ1-2|TRBV3-1|many
TGTGCCAGCAGCCAAGATTTTCGGGGCTACACCTTC
CASSQDFRGYTF
>TRBD1|TRBJ1-1|TRBV19|many
TGTGCCAGTAGAGACAGGGCGGTGTTCTCTGAAGCTTTCTTT
CASRDRAVFSEAFF
>NA|TRBJ2-3|TRBV5-1|many
TGCGCCAGCAGCTTGGAGCCATTCACAGATACGCAGTATTTT
CASSLEPFTDTQYF
>TRBD1|TRBJ1-1|TRBV6-4|many
TGTGCCAGCAGTGAAGACAGGGACACTGAAGCTTTCTTT
CASSEDRDTEAFF
>NA|TRBJ1-1|TRBV7-2|many
TGTGCCAGCAGCTTAGATGGGGTCATGAACACTGAAGCTTTCTTT
CASSLDGVMNTEAFF
>NA|TRBJ2-5|TRBV7-2|many
TGTGCCACCTTAAGGGACCGCGCGGAGACCCAGTACTTC
CATLRDRAETQYF
>TRBD2|TRBJ2-7|TRBV9|many
TGTGCCAGCAGCGCCCACAGAGGGACTAGCGGTACCTACGAGGAGCAGTACTTC
CASSAHRGTSGTYEEQYF
>NA|TRBJ2-1|TRBV29-1|many
TGCAGCGTTGAATCCTGGGCTGCTTCCTACAATGAGCAGTTCTTC
CSVESWAASYNEQFF
>TRBD2|TRBJ2-5|TRBV20-1|many
TGCAGTGCGGGTATAGCGGGCGGTGGGCAAGAGACCCAGTACTTC
CSAGIAGGGQETQYF
>TRBD2|TRBJ2-7|TRBV7-9|many
TGTGCCAGCAGCTTACTAGCGGGAGAGGCCTACGAGCAGTACTTC
CASSLLAGEAYEQYF
>TRBD1|TRBJ1-2|TRBV3-1|few
TGTGCCAGCAGCCACCATGACAGGGCGGCGATCTATGGCTACACCTTC
CASSHHDRAAIYGYTF
>NA|TRBJ2-3|TRBV11-2|many
TGTGCCAGCAGCTTTTCCGCTGATACGCAGTATTTT
CASSFSADTQYF
>NA|TRBJ2-2|TRBV28|many
TGTGCCAGCAGGGGCCCCCTCAACACCGGGGAGCTGTTTTTT
CASRGPLNTGELFF
>TRBD2|TRBJ2-3|TRBV20-1|NA
TGCAGTGCTCTCGGACTGGCGGGAGTAGATACGCAGTATTTT
CSALGLAGVDTQYF
>NA|TRBJ2-5|TRBV5-1|many
TGCGCCAGCAGCTTTGGCCAAGAGACCCAGTACTTC
CASSFGQETQYF
>NA|TRBJ2-1|TRBV5-1|many
TGCGCCAGCAGCGCGACTTGGGACCGCAATGAGCAGTTCTTC
CASSATWDRNEQFF
>NA|TRBJ2-6|TRBV5-1|many
TGCGCCAGCAGCCAACAGGGCCCTGGGGCCAACGTCCTGACTTTC
CASSQQGPGANVLTF
>TRBD2|TRBJ2-1|TRBV27|many
TGTGCCAGCAGTCCCCTAGCGGGAGGTGGCAATGAGCAGTTCTTC
CASSPLAGGGNEQFF
>TRBD1|TRBJ1-1|TRBV20-1|many
TGCAGTGCTAGAGATGGCCGGACAGGGGACTCCACTGAAGCTTTCTTT
CSARDGRTGDSTEAFF